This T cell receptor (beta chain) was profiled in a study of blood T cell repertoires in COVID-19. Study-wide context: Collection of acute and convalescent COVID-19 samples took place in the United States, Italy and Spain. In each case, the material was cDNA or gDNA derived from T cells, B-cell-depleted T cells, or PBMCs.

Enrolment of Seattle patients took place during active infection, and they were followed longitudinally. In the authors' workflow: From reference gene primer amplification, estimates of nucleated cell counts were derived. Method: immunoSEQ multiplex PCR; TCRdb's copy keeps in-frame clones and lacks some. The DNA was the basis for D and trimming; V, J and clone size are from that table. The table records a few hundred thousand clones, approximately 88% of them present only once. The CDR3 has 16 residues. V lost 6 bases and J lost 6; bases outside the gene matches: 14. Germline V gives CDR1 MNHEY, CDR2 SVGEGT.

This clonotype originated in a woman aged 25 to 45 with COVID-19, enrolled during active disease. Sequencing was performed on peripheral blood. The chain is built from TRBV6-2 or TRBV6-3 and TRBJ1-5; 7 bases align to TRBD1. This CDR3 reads CASSEPTGAGGQPQHF. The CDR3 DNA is TGTGCCAGCAGCGAACCTACAGGGGCGGGGGGTCAGCCCCAGCATTTT.